Only a few counts were recorded for the clone carrying this T cell receptor beta chain. The record originates from a study of tumor-infiltrating lymphocytes in primary liver carcinoma. Germline V lookup: CDR1 SGHNT, CDR2 YYREEE (reference sequence). The CDR3 totals 14 residues. V gave up 2 bases and J gave up 8 bases; unmatched junction bases: 5. Bulk tissue was left unsorted, and RNA and DNA were co-extracted from 20-30 mg of it. cDNA specific to TCR beta was made from around 530 ng of total RNA, with a constant-region primer employed for priming. Three rounds of nested multiplex PCR with slightly modified ARM-PCR produced TCR beta libraries. Forward primers for TRBV1-TRBV30 and a C-beta reverse primer served the first two PCR rounds, at around 11 cycles each. One entry per CDR3 protein, called by TCRdb with MiXCR from the multiplex PCR reads. The sample consists of 85,000 to 100,000 distinct CDR3 sequences, around 68% of them appearing once.

This TCR came from a man aged 35-49 years with primary liver carcinoma and hepatitis B virus infection. Sequencing input: tumor-adjacent normal liver tissue. The gene calls are TRBV5-4 and TRBJ1-4; 8 nucleotides match TRBD1. The CDR3 protein is CASSLEQGDEKLFF. In nucleotides, the CDR3 is TGTGCCAGCAGCTTAGAACAGGGGGACGAAAAACTGTTTTTT. The full variable domain, in which reference TRBV5-4 and TRBJ1-4 provide the parts outside the CDR3, is ETGVTQSPTHLIKTRGQQVTLRCSSQSGHNTVSWYQQALGQGPQFIFQYYREEENGRGNFPPRFSGLQFPNYSSELNVNALELDDSALYLCASSLEQGDEKLFFGSGTQLSVL.